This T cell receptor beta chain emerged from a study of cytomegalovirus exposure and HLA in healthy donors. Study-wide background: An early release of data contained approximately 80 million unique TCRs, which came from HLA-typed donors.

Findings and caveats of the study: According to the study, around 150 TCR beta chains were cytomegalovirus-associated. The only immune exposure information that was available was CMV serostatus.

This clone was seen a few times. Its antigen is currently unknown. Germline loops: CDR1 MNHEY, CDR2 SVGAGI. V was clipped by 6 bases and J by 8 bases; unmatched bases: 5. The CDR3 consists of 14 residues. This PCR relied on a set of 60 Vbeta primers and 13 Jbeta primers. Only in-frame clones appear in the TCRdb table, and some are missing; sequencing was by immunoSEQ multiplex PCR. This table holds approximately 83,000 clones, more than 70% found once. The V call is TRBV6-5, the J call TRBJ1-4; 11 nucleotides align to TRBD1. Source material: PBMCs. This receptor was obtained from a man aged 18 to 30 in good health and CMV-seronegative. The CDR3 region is CASSYGTGGEKLFF. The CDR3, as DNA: TGTGCCAGCAGCTACGGGACAGGGGGGGAAAAACTGTTTTTT.